These T cell receptor beta chains were read from a single sample in a study of cytomegalovirus exposure and HLA in healthy donors. Method: immunoSEQ multiplex PCR; TCRdb's copy keeps in-frame clones and lacks some. The sample shows approximately 130,000 clones, roughly 82% of them seen only once. The sequenced sample was PBMCs. Receptor source: a boy aged 10-17 years in good health and CMV-seronegative. Both conserved end residues are part of each CDR3. The order of the fields is CDR3 DNA, CDR3 protein, V gene, clone size, J gene, D gene. A D gene is named only where the DNA matches it firmly. Expanded clones get a size class; other rows say once, few or many, or leave the size out.

cdr3_nt: TGTGCCACCAGCAGAGTGGGACAGGGTTCCTACGAGCAGTACTTC
cdr3_aa: CATSRVGQGSYEQYF
v_call: TRBV15
clone_size: .
j_call: TRBJ2-7
d_call: TRBD1

cdr3_nt: TGCGCCAGCAGCTTTGATCCACGCAGGCAGGACGAGCAGTACTTC
cdr3_aa: CASSFDPRRQDEQYF
v_call: TRBV5-1
clone_size: .
j_call: TRBJ2-7
d_call: .

cdr3_nt: TGTGCCAGCAGTCAATCAGGGGTTGGGTATGGCTACACCTTC
cdr3_aa: CASSQSGVGYGYTF
v_call: TRBV6-5
clone_size: .
j_call: TRBJ1-2
d_call: .

cdr3_nt: TGTGCCAGCAGTTACGGGGCCCACGAGCAGTACTTC
cdr3_aa: CASSYGAHEQYF
v_call: TRBV6-5
clone_size: .
j_call: TRBJ2-7
d_call: .

cdr3_nt: TGTGCCAGCAGCTTCGAGAGGACTAGCGGCTACAATGAGCAGTTCTTC
cdr3_aa: CASSFERTSGYNEQFF
v_call: TRBV7-9
clone_size: .
j_call: TRBJ2-1
d_call: TRBD2

cdr3_nt: TGTGCCTGGAGTGCAGGGAATAATTCACCCCTCCACTTT
cdr3_aa: CAWSAGNNSPLHF
v_call: TRBV30
clone_size: .
j_call: TRBJ1-6
d_call: .

cdr3_nt: TGTGCCAGCAGCTTTGGGACAGGGCCTCACTACGAGCAGTACTTC
cdr3_aa: CASSFGTGPHYEQYF
v_call: TRBV5-6
clone_size: .
j_call: TRBJ2-7
d_call: TRBD1

cdr3_nt: TGTGCCAGCAGCTCGACAGGGGGCAATGGCTACACCTTC
cdr3_aa: CASSSTGGNGYTF
v_call: TRBV11-2
clone_size: .
j_call: TRBJ1-2
d_call: TRBD1

cdr3_nt: TGTGCCAGCAGCTCAGCTGTTAGACAGGGGTTCGCTGAAGCTTTCTTT
cdr3_aa: CASSSAVRQGFAEAFF
v_call: TRBV7-9
clone_size: .
j_call: TRBJ1-1
d_call: TRBD1

cdr3_nt: TGCGCCAGCAGCCAAGATCGGCTAGCGGGCGTCTCCTACAATGAGCAGTTCTTC
cdr3_aa: CASSQDRLAGVSYNEQFF
v_call: TRBV4-1
clone_size: few
j_call: TRBJ2-1
d_call: TRBD2

cdr3_nt: TGTGCCAGCAACCCCTCCCCAGCCTACAATGAGCAGTTCTTC
cdr3_aa: CASNPSPAYNEQFF
v_call: TRBV7-6
clone_size: .
j_call: TRBJ2-1
d_call: .

cdr3_nt: TGTGCCAGCAGTTACAGGGACTCAAATACGCAGTATTTT
cdr3_aa: CASSYRDSNTQYF
v_call: TRBV6-5
clone_size: .
j_call: TRBJ2-3
d_call: .

cdr3_nt: TGTGCCAGCAGCGTCGGACTAGCGGGGGGCACAGATACGCAGTATTTT
cdr3_aa: CASSVGLAGGTDTQYF
v_call: TRBV9
clone_size: .
j_call: TRBJ2-3
d_call: TRBD2

cdr3_nt: TGCAGCGTCGAGAGCGGGAGCGGTATTTCGGATGAGCAGTTCTTC
cdr3_aa: CSVESGSGISDEQFF
v_call: TRBV29-1
clone_size: few
j_call: TRBJ2-1
d_call: TRBD2

cdr3_nt: TGTGCCAGCAGCCCCGTACCTCTTCGGGAGGGCCCGAACGAGCAGTACTTC
cdr3_aa: CASSPVPLREGPNEQYF
v_call: TRBV5-4
clone_size: .
j_call: TRBJ2-7
d_call: TRBD2

cdr3_nt: TGTGCCAGCAGGCTAGCGGGCTACGAGCAGTACTTC
cdr3_aa: CASRLAGYEQYF
v_call: TRBV28
clone_size: few
j_call: TRBJ2-7
d_call: TRBD2

cdr3_nt: TGTGCCAGCAGCTTACAACCGGGACTAGACCAGTTCTTC
cdr3_aa: CASSLQPGLDQFF
v_call: TRBV11-2
clone_size: .
j_call: TRBJ2-1
d_call: TRBD2

cdr3_nt: TGCGCCAGCAGCCTAACAGGGGCCATGAACACTGAAGCTTTCTTT
cdr3_aa: CASSLTGAMNTEAFF
v_call: TRBV4-1
clone_size: .
j_call: TRBJ1-1
d_call: TRBD1

cdr3_nt: TGTGCCAGCAGCCCACACCTAGGGGGAAGCACAGATACGCAGTATTTT
cdr3_aa: CASSPHLGGSTDTQYF
v_call: TRBV11-2
clone_size: .
j_call: TRBJ2-3
d_call: .

cdr3_nt: TGTGCCAGCAGCTCCTTCAGGGACTCTGGGGCCAACGTCCTGACTTTC
cdr3_aa: CASSSFRDSGANVLTF
v_call: TRBV9
clone_size: .
j_call: TRBJ2-6
d_call: .

cdr3_nt: TGTGCCAGCAGCTTGGAAGGGGGGGGGCCCCAGCATTTT
cdr3_aa: CASSLEGGGPQHF
v_call: TRBV5-1
clone_size: .
j_call: TRBJ1-5
d_call: .

cdr3_nt: TGTGCCTGGAGTGCCCGGGTGGATATTAGCCAAGAGACCCAGTACTTC
cdr3_aa: CAWSARVDISQETQYF
v_call: TRBV30
clone_size: .
j_call: TRBJ2-5
d_call: .